This T cell receptor (beta chain) was sequenced during a study of beta chain features in type 1 diabetes. Study in general: Across the samples, over 85 million sorted cells were examined in total.

Isolated RNA was reverse transcribed in full, so expressed TCRB transcripts were sequenced. The assay was immunoSEQ multiplex PCR, and TCRdb's table has in-frame clones only and misses some. The sample carries about 220,000 clones, 9.5% to 13% recorded once. This clone was found many times. Its specificity is unknown. Study conclusions and caveats: In every one of the four CD4+ subsets, TCRB CDR3s were moderately but significantly shorter in Type 1 diabetes patients. cDNA-based sequencing might over-represent cells highly expressing TCR. For patients, the naive, central memory and Treg TCRB repertoires appeared more alike than for healthy donors.

The CDR3 covers 15 residues. Unmatched junction bases numbered 10, after V lost 6 bases and J lost 2 bases. Germline CDR1 reads SQVTM; CDR2 reads ANQGSEA. The sample taken for sequencing was central memory CD4+ T cells from blood. The chain links TRBV29-1 to TRBJ2-3; 8 bases fit TRBD2. This TCR was recovered from a man aged 18 to 29 in good health. DNA for the CDR3: TGCAGCGTGGACTTAGCGGGACTAACCACAGATACGCAGTATTTT. It specifies CSVDLAGLTTDTQYF.